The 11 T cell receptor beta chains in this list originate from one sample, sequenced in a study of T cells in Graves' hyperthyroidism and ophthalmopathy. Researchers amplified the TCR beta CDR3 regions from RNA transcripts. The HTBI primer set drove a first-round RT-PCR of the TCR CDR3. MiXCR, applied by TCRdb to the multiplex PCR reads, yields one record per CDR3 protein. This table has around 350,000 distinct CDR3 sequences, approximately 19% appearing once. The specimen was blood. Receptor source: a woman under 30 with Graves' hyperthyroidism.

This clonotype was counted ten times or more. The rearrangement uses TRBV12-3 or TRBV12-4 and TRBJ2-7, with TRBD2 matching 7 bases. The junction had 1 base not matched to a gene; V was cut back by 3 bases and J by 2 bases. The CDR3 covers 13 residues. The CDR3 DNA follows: TGTGCCAGCAGTTTTGGGACTACCTACGAGCAGTACTTC. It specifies CASSFGTTYEQYF.

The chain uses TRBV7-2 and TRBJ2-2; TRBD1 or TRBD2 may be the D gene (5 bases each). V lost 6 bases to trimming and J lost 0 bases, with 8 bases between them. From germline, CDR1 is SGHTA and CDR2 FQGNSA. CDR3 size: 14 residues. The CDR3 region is CASRRGANTGELFF. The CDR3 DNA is TGTGCCAGCAGAAGAGGGGCGAACACCGGGGAGCTGTTTTTT. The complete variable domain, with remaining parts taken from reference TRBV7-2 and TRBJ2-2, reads GAGVSQSPSNKVTEKGKDVELRCDPISGHTALYWYRQSLGQGLEFLIYFQGNSAPDKSGLPSDRFSAERTGGSVSTLTIQRTQQEDSAVYLCASRRGANTGELFFGEGSRLTVL.

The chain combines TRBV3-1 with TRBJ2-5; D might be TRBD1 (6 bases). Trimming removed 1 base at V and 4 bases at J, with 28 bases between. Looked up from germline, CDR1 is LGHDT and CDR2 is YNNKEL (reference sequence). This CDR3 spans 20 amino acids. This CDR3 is CASSQAEGLGQHLRGETQYF. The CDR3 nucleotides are TGTGCCAGCAGCCAAGCGGAAGGCTTAGGACAGCATTTACGAGGAGAGACCCAGTACTTC.

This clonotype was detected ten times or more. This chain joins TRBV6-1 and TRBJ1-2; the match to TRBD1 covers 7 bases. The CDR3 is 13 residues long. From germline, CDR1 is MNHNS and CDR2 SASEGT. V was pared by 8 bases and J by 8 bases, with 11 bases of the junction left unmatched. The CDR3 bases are TGTGCCAGCGGGACGGGACAGCAAAGGGGCTACACCTTC. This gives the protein CASGTGQQRGYTF.

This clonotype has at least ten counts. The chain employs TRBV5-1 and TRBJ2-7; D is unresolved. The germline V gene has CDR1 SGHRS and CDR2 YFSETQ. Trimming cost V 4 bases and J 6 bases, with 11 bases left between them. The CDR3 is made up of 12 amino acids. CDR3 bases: TGCGCCAGCAGCACCCCCAAAGGCGAGCAGTACTTC. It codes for CASSTPKGEQYF.

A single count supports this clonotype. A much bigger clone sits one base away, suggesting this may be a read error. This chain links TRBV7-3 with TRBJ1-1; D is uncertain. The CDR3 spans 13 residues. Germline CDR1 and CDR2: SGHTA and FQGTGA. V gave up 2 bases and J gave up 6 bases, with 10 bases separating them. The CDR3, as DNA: TGTGCCAGCAGCTTAGTCTTAGAATCTGAAGCTTTCTTT. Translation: CASSLVLESEAFF.

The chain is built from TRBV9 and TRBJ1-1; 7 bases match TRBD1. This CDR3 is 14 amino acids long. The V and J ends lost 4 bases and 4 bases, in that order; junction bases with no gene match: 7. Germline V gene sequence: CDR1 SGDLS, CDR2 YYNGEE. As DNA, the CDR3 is TGTGCCAGCAGCTCCGGGACAGCGCGCACTGAAGCTTTCTTT. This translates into CASSSGTARTEAFF.

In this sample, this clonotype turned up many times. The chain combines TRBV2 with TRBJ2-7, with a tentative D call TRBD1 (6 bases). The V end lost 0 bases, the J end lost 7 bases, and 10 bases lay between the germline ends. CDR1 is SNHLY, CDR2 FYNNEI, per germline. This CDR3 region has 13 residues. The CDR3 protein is CASSEAQGIEQYF. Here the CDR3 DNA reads TGTGCCAGCAGTGAAGCCCAGGGGATTGAGCAGTACTTC. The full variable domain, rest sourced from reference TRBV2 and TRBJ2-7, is EPEVTQTPSHQVTQMGQEVILRCVPISNHLYFYWYRQILGQKVEFLVSFYNNEISEKSEIFDDQFSVERPDGSNFTLKIRSTKLEDSAMYFCASSEAQGIEQYFGPGTRLTVT.

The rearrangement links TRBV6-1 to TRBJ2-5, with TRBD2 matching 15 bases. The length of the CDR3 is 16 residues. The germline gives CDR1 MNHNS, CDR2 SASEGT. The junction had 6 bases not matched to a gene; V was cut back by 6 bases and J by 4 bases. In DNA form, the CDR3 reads TGTGCCAGCAGGGCGGGACTAGCGGGGGGCCGAGAGACCCAGTACTTC. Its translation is CASRAGLAGGRETQYF.

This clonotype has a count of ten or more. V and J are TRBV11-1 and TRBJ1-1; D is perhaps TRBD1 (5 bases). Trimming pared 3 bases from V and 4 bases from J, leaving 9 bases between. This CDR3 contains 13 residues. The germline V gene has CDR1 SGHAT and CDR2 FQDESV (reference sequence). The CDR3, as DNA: TGTGCCAGCAGCTTCTCGGGGCCCACTGAAGCTTTCTTT. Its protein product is CASSFSGPTEAFF.

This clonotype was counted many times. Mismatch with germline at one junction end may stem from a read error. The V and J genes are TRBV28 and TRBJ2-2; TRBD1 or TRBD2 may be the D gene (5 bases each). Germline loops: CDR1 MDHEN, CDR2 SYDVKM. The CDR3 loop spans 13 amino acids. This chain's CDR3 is CASTWGNPGELFF. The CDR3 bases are TGTGCCAGCACGTGGGGGAACCCCGGGGAGCTGTTTTTT.